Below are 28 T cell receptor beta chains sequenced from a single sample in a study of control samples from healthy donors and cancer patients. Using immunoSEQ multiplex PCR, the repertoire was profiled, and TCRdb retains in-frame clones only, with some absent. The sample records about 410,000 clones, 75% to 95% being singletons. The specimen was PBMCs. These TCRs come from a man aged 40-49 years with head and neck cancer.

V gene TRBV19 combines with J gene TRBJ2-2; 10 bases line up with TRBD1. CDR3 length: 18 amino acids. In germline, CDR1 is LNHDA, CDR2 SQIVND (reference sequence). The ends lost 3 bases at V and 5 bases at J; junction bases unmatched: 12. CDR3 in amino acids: CASSISLPRQGATGELFF. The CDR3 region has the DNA TGTGCCAGTAGTATTAGTCTCCCTCGACAGGGGGCAACCGGGGAGCTGTTTTTT. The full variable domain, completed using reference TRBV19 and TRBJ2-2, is DGGITQSPKYLFRKEGQNVTLSCEQNLNHDAMYWYRQDPGQGLRLIYYSQIVNDFQKGDIAEGYSVSREKKESFPLTVTSAQKNPTAFYLCASSISLPRQGATGELFFGEGSRLTVL.

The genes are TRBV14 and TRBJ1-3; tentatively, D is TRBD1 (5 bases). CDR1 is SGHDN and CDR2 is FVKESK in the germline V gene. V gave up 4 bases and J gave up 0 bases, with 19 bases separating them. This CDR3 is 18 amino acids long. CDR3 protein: CASSLLNRDSYSGNTIYF. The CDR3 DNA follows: TGTGCCAGCAGCCTTTTGAACCGGGACTCCTACTCTGGAAACACCATATATTTT.

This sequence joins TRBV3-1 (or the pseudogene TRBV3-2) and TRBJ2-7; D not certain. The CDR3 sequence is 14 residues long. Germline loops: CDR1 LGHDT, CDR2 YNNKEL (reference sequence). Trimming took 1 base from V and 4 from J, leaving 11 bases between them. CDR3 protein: CASSQGPGDYEQYF. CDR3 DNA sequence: TGTGCCAGCAGCCAAGGACCGGGCGATTACGAGCAGTACTTC.

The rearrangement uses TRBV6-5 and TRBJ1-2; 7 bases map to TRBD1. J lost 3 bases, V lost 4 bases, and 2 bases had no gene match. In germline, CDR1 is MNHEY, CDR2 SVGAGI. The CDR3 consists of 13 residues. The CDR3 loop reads CASSWGTDYGYTF. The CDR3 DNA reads TGTGCCAGCAGTTGGGGGACAGACTATGGCTACACCTTC.

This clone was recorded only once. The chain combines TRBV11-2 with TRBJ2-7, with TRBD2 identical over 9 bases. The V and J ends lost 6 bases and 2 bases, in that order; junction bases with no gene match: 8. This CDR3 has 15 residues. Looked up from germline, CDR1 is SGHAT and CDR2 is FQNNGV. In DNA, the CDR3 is TGTGCCAGCAGAGCTATAGCGGGAGCACCCTACGAGCAGTACTTC. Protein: CASRAIAGAPYEQYF.

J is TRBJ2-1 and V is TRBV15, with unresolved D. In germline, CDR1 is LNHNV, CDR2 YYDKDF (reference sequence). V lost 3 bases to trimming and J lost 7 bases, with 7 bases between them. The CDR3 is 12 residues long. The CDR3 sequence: CATSRDDNEQFF. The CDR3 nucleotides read TGTGCCACCAGCAGGGATGATAATGAGCAGTTCTTC. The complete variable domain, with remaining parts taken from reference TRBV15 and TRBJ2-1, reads DAMVIQNPRYQVTQFGKPVTLSCSQTLNHNVMYWYQQKSSQAPKLLFHYYDKDFNNEADTPDNFQSRRPNTSFCFLDIRSPGLGDTAMYLCATSRDDNEQFFGPGTRLTVL.

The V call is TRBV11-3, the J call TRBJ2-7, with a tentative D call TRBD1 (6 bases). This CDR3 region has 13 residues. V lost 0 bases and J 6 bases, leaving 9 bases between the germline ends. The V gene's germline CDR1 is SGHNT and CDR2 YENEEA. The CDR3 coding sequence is TGTGCCAGCAGCTTAGACGGACAGAGCGAGCAGTACTTC. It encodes CASSLDGQSEQYF.

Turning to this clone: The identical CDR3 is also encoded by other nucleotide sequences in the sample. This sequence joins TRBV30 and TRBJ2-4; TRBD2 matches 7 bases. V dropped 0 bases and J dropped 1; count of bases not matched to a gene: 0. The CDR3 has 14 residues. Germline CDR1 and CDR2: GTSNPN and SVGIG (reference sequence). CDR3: CAWSVGGAKNIQYF. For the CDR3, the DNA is TGTGCCTGGAGTGTCGGGGGGGCCAAAAACATTCAGTACTTC.

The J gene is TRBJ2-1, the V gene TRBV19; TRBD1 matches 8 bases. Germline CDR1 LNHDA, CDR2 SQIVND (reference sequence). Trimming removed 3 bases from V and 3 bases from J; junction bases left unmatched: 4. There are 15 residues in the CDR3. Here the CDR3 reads CASSIDRGHYNEQFF. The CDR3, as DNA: TGTGCCAGTAGTATTGACAGGGGCCACTACAATGAGCAGTTCTTC.

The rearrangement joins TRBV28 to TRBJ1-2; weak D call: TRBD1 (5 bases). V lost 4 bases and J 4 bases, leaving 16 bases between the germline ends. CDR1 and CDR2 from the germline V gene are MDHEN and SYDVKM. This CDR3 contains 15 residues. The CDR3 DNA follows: TGTGCCAGCAGTTCAAAACCGGGACCTTTCTATGGCTACACCTTC. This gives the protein CASSSKPGPFYGYTF.

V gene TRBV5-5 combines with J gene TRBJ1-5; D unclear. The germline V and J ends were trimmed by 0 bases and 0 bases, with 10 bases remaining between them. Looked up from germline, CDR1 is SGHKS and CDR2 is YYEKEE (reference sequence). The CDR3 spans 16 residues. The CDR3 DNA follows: TGTGCCAGCAGCTTGGAAGGAAGGGTTAGCAATCAGCCCCAGCATTTT. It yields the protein CASSLEGRVSNQPQHF. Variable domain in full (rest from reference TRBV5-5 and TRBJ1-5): DAGVTQSPTHLIKTRGQQVTLRCSPISGHKSVSWYQQVLGQGPQFIFQYYEKEERGRGNFPDRFSARQFPNYSSELNVNALLLGDSALYLCASSLEGRVSNQPQHFGDGTRLSIL.

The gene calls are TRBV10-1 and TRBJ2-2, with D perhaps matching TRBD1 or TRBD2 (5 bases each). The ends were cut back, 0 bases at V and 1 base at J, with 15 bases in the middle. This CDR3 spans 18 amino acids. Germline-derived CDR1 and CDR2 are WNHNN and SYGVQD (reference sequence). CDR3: CASSESPLRGRNTGELFF. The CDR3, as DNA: TGCGCCAGCAGTGAGTCACCATTGAGGGGCCGGAACACCGGGGAGCTGTTTTTT.

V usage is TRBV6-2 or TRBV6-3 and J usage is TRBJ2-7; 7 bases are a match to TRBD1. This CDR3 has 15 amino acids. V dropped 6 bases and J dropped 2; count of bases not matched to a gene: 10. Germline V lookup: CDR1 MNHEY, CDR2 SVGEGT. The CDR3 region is CASSLPGTEAYEQYF. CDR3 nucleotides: TGTGCCAGCAGCCTGCCCGGGACAGAAGCCTACGAGCAGTACTTC.

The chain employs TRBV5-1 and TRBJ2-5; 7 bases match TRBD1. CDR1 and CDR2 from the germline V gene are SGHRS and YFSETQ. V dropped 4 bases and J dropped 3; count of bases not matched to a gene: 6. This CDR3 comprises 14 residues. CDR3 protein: CASSTGQAEETQYF. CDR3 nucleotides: TGCGCCAGCAGCACCGGACAGGCCGAAGAGACCCAGTACTTC.

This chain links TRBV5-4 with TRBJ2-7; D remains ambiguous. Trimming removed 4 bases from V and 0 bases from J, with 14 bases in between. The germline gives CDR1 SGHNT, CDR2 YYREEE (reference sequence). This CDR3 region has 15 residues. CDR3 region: CASSPDRSNSYEQYF. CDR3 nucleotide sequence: TGTGCCAGCAGCCCGGACCGTTCAAACTCCTACGAGCAGTACTTC.

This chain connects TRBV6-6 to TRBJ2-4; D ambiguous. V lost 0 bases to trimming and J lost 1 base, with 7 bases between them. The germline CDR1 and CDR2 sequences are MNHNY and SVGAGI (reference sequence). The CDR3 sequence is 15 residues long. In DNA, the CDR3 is TGTGCCAGCAGTTACTCGCTCTTGGCCAAAAACATTCAGTACTTC. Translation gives CASSYSLLAKNIQYF.

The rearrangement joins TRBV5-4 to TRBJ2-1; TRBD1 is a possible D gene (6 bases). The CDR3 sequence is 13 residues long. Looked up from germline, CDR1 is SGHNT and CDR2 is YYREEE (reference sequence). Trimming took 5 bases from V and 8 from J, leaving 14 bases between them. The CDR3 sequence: CASSITGPYEQFF. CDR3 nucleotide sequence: TGTGCCAGCAGTATAACAGGGCCCTATGAGCAGTTCTTC. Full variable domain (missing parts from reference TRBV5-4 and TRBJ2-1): ETGVTQSPTHLIKTRGQQVTLRCSSQSGHNTVSWYQQALGQGPQFIFQYYREEENGRGNFPPRFSGLQFPNYSSELNVNALELDDSALYLCASSITGPYEQFFGPGTRLTVL.

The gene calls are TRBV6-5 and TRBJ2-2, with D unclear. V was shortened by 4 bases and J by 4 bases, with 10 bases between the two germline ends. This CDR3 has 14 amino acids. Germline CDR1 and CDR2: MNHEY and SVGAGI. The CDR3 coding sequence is TGTGCCAGCAGTTCCGGTTGGGCCACCGGGGAGCTGTTTTTT. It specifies CASSSGWATGELFF.

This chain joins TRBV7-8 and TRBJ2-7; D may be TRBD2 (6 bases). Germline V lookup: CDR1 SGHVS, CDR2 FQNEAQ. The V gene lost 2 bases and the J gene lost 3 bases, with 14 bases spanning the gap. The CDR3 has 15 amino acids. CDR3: CASSLNRDWGYEQYF. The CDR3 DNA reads TGTGCCAGCAGCTTAAATCGGGACTGGGGCTACGAGCAGTACTTC.

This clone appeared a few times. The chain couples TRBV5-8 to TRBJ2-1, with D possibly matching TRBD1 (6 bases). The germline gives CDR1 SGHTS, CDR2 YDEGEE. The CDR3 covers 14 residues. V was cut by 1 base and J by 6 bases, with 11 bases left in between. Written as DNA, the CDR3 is TGTGCCAGCAGCTTGCACAGGGCCTCCAATGAGCAGTTCTTC. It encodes CASSLHRASNEQFF. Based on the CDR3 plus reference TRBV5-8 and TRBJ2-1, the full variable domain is EAGVTQSPTHLIKTRGQQATLRCSPISGHTSVYWYQQALGLGLQFLLWYDEGEERNRGNFPPRFSGRQFPNYSSELNVNALELEDSALYLCASSLHRASNEQFFGPGTRLTVL.

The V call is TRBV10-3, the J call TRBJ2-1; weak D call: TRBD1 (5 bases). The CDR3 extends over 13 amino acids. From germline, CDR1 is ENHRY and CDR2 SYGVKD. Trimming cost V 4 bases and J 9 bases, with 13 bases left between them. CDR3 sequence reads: CAISAAQQGEQFF. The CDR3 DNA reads TGTGCCATCAGTGCGGCCCAGCAGGGTGAGCAGTTCTTC.

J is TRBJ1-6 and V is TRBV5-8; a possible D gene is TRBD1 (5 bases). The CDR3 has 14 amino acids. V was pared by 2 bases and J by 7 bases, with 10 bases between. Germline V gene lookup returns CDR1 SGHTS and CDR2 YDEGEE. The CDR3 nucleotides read TGTGCCAGCAGCTTCGGGGGTCTGAATTCACCCCTCCACTTT. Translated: CASSFGGLNSPLHF.

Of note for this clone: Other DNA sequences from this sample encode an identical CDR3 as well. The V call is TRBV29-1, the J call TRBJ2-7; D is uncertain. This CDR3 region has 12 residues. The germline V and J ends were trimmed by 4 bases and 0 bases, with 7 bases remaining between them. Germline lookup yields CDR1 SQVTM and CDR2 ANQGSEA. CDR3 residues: CSVGESSYEQYF. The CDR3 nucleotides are TGCAGCGTTGGGGAAAGCTCCTACGAGCAGTACTTC.

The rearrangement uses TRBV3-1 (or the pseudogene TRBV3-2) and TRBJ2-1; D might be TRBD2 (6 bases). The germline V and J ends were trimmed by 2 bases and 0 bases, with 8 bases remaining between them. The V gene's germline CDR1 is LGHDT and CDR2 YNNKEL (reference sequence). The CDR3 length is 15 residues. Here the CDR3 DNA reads TGTGCCAGCAGCCAACAGGGAGGCTCCTACAATGAGCAGTTCTTC. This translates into CASSQQGGSYNEQFF.

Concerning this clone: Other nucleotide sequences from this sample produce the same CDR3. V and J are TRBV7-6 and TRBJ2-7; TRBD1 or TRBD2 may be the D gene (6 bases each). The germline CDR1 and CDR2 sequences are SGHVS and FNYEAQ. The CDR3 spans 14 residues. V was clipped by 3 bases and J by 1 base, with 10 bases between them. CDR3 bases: TGTGCCAGCAGCTTCGGGGGCGGGTCCTACGAGCAGTACTTC. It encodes CASSFGGGSYEQYF.

The CDR3 coding sequence is TGTGCCAGCAGTTTATCAGCTAGCGGCTACAATGAGCAGTTCTTC. It codes for CASSLSASGYNEQFF. This rearrangement joins TRBV28 to TRBJ2-1; 7 bases line up with TRBD2. Germline CDR1 reads MDHEN; CDR2 reads SYDVKM. V was clipped by 1 base and J by 3 bases; unmatched bases: 3. This CDR3 region has 15 residues.

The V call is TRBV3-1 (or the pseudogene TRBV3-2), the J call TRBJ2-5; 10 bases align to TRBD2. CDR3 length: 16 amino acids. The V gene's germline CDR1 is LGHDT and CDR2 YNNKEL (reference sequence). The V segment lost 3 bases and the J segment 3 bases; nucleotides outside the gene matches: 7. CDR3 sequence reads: CASSHSLAGGKETQYF. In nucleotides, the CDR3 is TGTGCCAGCAGCCACTCGTTAGCGGGGGGTAAAGAGACCCAGTACTTC.

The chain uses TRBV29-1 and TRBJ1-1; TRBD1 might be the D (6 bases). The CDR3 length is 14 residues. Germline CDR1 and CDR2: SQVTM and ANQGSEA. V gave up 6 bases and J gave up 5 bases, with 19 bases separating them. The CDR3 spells CSVGAGQGSTEAFF. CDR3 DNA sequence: TGCAGCGTGGGGGCTGGGCAGGGGTCGACTGAAGCTTTCTTT. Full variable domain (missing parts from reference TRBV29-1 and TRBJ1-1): SAVISQKPSRDICQRGTSLTIQCQVDSQVTMMFWYRQQPGQSLTLIATANQGSEATYESGFVIDKFPISRPNLTFSTLTVSNMSPEDSSIYLCSVGAGQGSTEAFFGQGTRLTVV.